This T cell receptor beta chain was sequenced in a study of radiotherapy plus CTLA-4 blockade in lung cancer. Study results and caveats: TCR clones of tumor origin grew in blood after radiotherapy plus ipilimumab. Response, reportedly, was best predicted by interferon-beta along with early blood T cell clone dynamics.

Focal radiation plus CTLA-4 blockade with ipilimumab was given to patients with chemo-refractory metastatic non-small-cell lung cancer. As for this clone: The antigen remains unidentified.

Here immunoSEQ multiplex PCR was the method, and the copy in TCRdb shows in-frame clones only, minus some. The repertoire holds roughly 100,000 clones, with approximately 81% as singletons. Source: peripheral blood, taken from a patient treated with radiotherapy plus ipilimumab. This receptor was taken from a human donor with non-small cell lung cancer that progressed on radiotherapy plus ipilimumab. Some clones in this sample may be carry-over from other donors' samples.

Here the CDR3 reads CASSLGRGDTGELFF. CDR3 coding DNA: TGTGCCAGCAGCTTAGGCAGGGGAGACACCGGGGAGCTGTTTTTT. The chain is built from TRBV7-3 and TRBJ2-2, with D perhaps matching TRBD1 (6 bases). There are 15 residues in the CDR3. The V end was cut by 2 bases, the J end by 3 bases, with 10 bases between. CDR1 SGHTA and CDR2 FQGTGA come from the germline V gene.